Each of the 25 T cell receptor beta chains below was sequenced from the same sample in a study of T cell responses to AZD1222 COVID-19 vaccine. The table came from immunoSEQ multiplex PCR; TCRdb's copy has only in-frame clones and leaves some out. The sample lists 85,000 to 130,000 clones; 93% were seen once. The source was peripheral blood, collected on day 0 of AZD1222 vaccination. These receptors originate from an adult in good health.

This clone has just one count. The chain carries TRBV5-1 and TRBJ2-2; 10 positions agree with TRBD1. The length of the CDR3 is 14 residues. Trimming removed 3 bases from V and 6 bases from J; junction bases left unmatched: 2. The germline V gene encodes CDR1 SGHRS and CDR2 YFSETQ. CDR3: CASSSGQGAGELFF. The CDR3 coding sequence is TGCGCCAGCAGCTCTGGACAGGGGGCCGGGGAGCTGTTTTTT.

V usage is TRBV3-1 (or the pseudogene TRBV3-2) and J usage is TRBJ1-2, with 9 bases identical to TRBD1. The CDR3 loop spans 17 amino acids. J lost 0 bases, V lost 6 bases, and 11 bases had no gene match. The germline V gene has CDR1 LGHDT and CDR2 YNNKEL (reference sequence). CDR3 DNA: TGTGCCAGCAGTCCCCACGGACAGGGGTTAACTAACTATGGCTACACCTTC. Encoded protein: CASSPHGQGLTNYGYTF.

The CDR3, as DNA: TGTGCCAGCACCGCTTGGCGTTTCACAGGGGCGCGGATAAAAAATGAGCAGTTCTTC. It specifies CASTAWRFTGARIKNEQFF. The chain recombines TRBV7-2 with TRBJ2-1; 7 bases agree with TRBD1. The CDR3 totals 19 residues. The germline V gene encodes CDR1 SGHTA and CDR2 FQGNSA. The ends lost 7 bases at V and 7 bases at J; junction bases unmatched: 25.

The chain joins TRBV6-4 to TRBJ1-3, with TRBD1 identical over 10 bases. Unmatched junction bases numbered 2, after V lost 3 bases and J lost 0 bases. Germline V gene data show CDR1 as MRHNA and CDR2 as SNTAGT. The CDR3 spans 16 residues. As DNA, the CDR3 is TGTGCCAGCAGTGAGCGGGACAGGGGCTCTGGAAACACCATATATTTT. This codes for CASSERDRGSGNTIYF.

The chain uses TRBV6-2 or TRBV6-3 and TRBJ1-2; D perhaps matches TRBD1 (5 bases). The CDR3 spans 14 residues. V was trimmed by 2 bases and J by 4 bases, leaving 11 bases between them. Germline-derived CDR1 and CDR2 are MNHEY and SVGEGT. CDR3 sequence: CASSYTGRAYGYTF. CDR3 nucleotide sequence: TGTGCCAGCAGTTACACTGGCAGGGCCTATGGCTACACCTTC.

The rearrangement joins TRBV6-1 to TRBJ2-7, with D uncertain. Germline CDR1 is MNHNS and CDR2 is SASEGT. Trimming removed 1 base at V and 5 bases at J, with 3 bases between. The CDR3 runs to 11 residues. The CDR3 DNA is TGTGCCAGCAGTGAAGGGGACGAGCAGTACTTC. Protein sequence: CASSEGDEQYF.

The rearrangement links TRBV9 to TRBJ1-1, with 7 bases aligning to TRBD1. Germline CDR1 SGDLS, CDR2 YYNGEE. This CDR3 contains 15 residues. Trimming at V came to 3 bases and at J to 1 base, leaving 6 bases not matched to a gene. CDR3 sequence reads: CASSEQGITNTEAFF. The CDR3 DNA follows: TGTGCCAGCAGCGAACAGGGGATTACGAACACTGAAGCTTTCTTT.

CDR3 loop: CASSRSGDGYTF. Here the CDR3 DNA reads TGTGCCAGCAGCCGGTCGGGGGATGGCTACACCTTC. The chain links TRBV2 to TRBJ1-2; D is perhaps TRBD1 (5 bases). Looked up from germline, CDR1 is SNHLY and CDR2 is FYNNEI. This CDR3 contains 12 residues. The V and J ends lost 6 bases and 6 bases respectively, with 11 bases between them.

This chain links TRBV13 with TRBJ2-7; TRBD1 might be the D (5 bases). The CDR3 is 14 residues long. Germline lookup yields CDR1 PRHDT and CDR2 FYEKMQ (reference sequence). Trimming stripped 0 bases from V and 6 bases from J, with 12 bases between. CDR3 sequence (DNA): TGTGCCAGCAGCTTAGGAGGCAGGGTGGGCGAGCAGTACTTC. Its protein product is CASSLGGRVGEQYF.

The CDR3 sequence: CALQREPPYEQYF. The DNA of the CDR3 is TGTGCGCTACAGCGGGAACCCCCTTACGAGCAGTACTTC. The V gene is TRBV2, the J gene TRBJ2-7; TRBD2 agrees at 7 bases. From germline, CDR1 is SNHLY and CDR2 FYNNEI. The CDR3 spans 13 residues.

The chain joins TRBV7-6 to TRBJ2-7; D possibly corresponds to TRBD2 (6 bases). This CDR3 spans 14 amino acids. Trimming stripped 5 bases from V and 7 bases from J, with 18 bases between. Germline values: CDR1 SGHVS, CDR2 FNYEAQ. CDR3 residues: CASSQGGGSGEQYF. The DNA of the CDR3 is TGTGCCAGCAGCCAGGGAGGAGGATCGGGGGAGCAGTACTTC.

The rearrangement joins TRBV9 to TRBJ2-3; TRBD1 matches 7 bases. V lost 4 bases, J lost 2 bases, and 7 bases stayed unmatched. This CDR3 spans 15 amino acids. Germline lookup yields CDR1 SGDLS and CDR2 YYNGEE. CDR3 in DNA: TGTGCCAGCAGCCCGTCCGGGACAGCCACAGATACGCAGTATTTT. Translating gives CASSPSGTATDTQYF.

J is TRBJ2-5 and V is TRBV13; maybe TRBD1 (5 bases). The CDR3 length is 15 residues. Trimming removed 8 bases at V and 4 bases at J, with 20 bases between. Germline CDR1 reads PRHDT; CDR2 reads FYEKMQ (reference sequence). CDR3 bases: TGTGCCAGCTCTCCAAGATGGGGCAGTGGAGAGACCCAGTACTTC. Translated, it gives CASSPRWGSGETQYF.

V and J are TRBV15 and TRBJ2-1, with 9 bases identical to TRBD2. The CDR3 totals 18 residues. V was clipped by 3 bases and J by 5 bases; unmatched bases: 14. Germline V lookup: CDR1 LNHNV, CDR2 YYDKDF (reference sequence). For the CDR3, the DNA is TGTGCCACCAGCAGGACCAAAGCTGCTAGCGGGATTGACAATGAGCAGTTCTTC. Encoded protein: CATSRTKAASGIDNEQFF.

The V call is TRBV6-6, the J call TRBJ1-2, with D possibly being TRBD1 (5 bases). Trimming left V 6 bases short and J 3 bases short, with 20 bases between. The CDR3 runs 16 residues. CDR1 MNHNY and CDR2 SVGAGI come from the germline V gene (reference sequence). The CDR3 protein is CASSQRGGTGDYGYTF. The CDR3 DNA follows: TGTGCCAGCAGCCAACGGGGGGGAACTGGGGACTATGGCTACACCTTC.

The V and J genes are TRBV5-1 and TRBJ2-7; 11 bases are a match to TRBD1. The CDR3 extends over 14 amino acids. Germline lookup yields CDR1 SGHRS and CDR2 YFSETQ. Germline trimming cut 2 bases from V and 7 bases from J; bases unmatched to any gene: 5. CDR3 sequence reads: CASSLPGQGDEQYF. The DNA for the CDR3 is TGCGCCAGCAGCTTACCGGGACAGGGGGATGAGCAGTACTTC.

The gene calls are TRBV9 and TRBJ1-3; D gene ambiguous. With 4 bases removed from V and 1 base from J, the gap between germline ends came to 12 bases. The CDR3 runs 15 residues. Looked up from germline, CDR1 is SGDLS and CDR2 is YYNGEE. The CDR3 DNA reads TGTGCCAGCAGCTATTTAGGGTTGTCTGGAAACACCATATATTTT. This codes for CASSYLGLSGNTIYF. Full variable domain (remainder filled in from reference TRBV9 and TRBJ1-3): DSGVTQTPKHLITATGQRVTLRCSPRSGDLSVYWYQQSLDQGLQFLIQYYNGEERAKGNILERFSAQQFPDLHSELNLSSLELGDSALYFCASSYLGLSGNTIYFGEGSWLTVV.

This chain connects TRBV6-2 or TRBV6-3 to TRBJ2-1; D not certain. Germline loops: CDR1 MNHEY, CDR2 SVGEGT. V was pared by 0 bases and J by 8 bases, with 11 bases between. The CDR3 loop spans 14 amino acids. The CDR3 nucleotides are TGTGCCAGCAGTTACTCCCCCATTTTGCATGAGCAGTTCTTC. It specifies CASSYSPILHEQFF.

The chain employs TRBV27 and TRBJ1-1; D is unresolved. Germline V gene lookup returns CDR1 MNHEY and CDR2 SMNVEV (reference sequence). The CDR3 spans 12 residues. V was pared by 8 bases and J by 1 base, with 8 bases between. CDR3 DNA sequence: TGTGCCAGCCAGGCAGGGAACACTGAAGCTTTCTTT. Translated, it gives CASQAGNTEAFF.

This rearrangement joins TRBV20-1 to TRBJ2-7; 7 bases are a match to TRBD2. Germline CDR1 reads DFQATT; CDR2 reads SNEGSKA (reference sequence). The CDR3 extends over 13 amino acids. V trimming: 3 bases; J trimming: 6 bases; junction bases outside the gene matches: 8. CDR3 amino acids: CSASQGTTPEQYF. The CDR3 region has the DNA TGCAGTGCTAGTCAAGGGACTACGCCCGAGCAGTACTTC.

The rearrangement uses TRBV27 and TRBJ1-1; tentatively, D is TRBD1 (5 bases). The V end was cut by 1 base, the J end by 0 bases, with 6 bases between. CDR3 length: 14 amino acids. Germline V gene lookup returns CDR1 MNHEY and CDR2 SMNVEV (reference sequence). Here the CDR3 DNA reads TGTGCCAGCAGTTTATTAGGGGTGAACACTGAAGCTTTCTTT. Protein: CASSLLGVNTEAFF.

The J gene is TRBJ1-3, the V gene TRBV7-9, with D uncertain. Deletions cut 1 base from V and 0 bases from J, with 4 bases between. There are 14 residues in the CDR3. The germline gives CDR1 SEHNR, CDR2 FQNEAQ (reference sequence). The CDR3 region has the DNA TGTGCCAGCAGCTTAGACGTCTCTGGAAACACCATATATTTT. Translating gives CASSLDVSGNTIYF.

The chain recombines TRBV29-1 with TRBJ1-2; D unresolved. The germline V and J ends were trimmed by 5 bases and 2 bases, with 12 bases remaining between them. The CDR3 is 13 residues long. CDR1 SQVTM and CDR2 ANQGSEA come from the germline V gene. CDR3 amino acids: CSVSVAPNYGYTF. The CDR3 region has the DNA TGCAGCGTTAGCGTTGCCCCCAACTATGGCTACACCTTC.

The V call is TRBV15, the J call TRBJ1-3; 8 bases are a match to TRBD1. The CDR3 runs to 16 residues. V lost 0 bases and J lost 7; bases outside the gene matches: 8. CDR1 and CDR2 (germline): LNHNV, YYDKDF (reference sequence). CDR3 residues: CATSRDLDRETNTIYF. CDR3 coding DNA: TGTGCCACCAGCAGAGACCTGGACAGGGAGACTAACACCATATATTTT.

The rearrangement joins TRBV10-2 to TRBJ2-1; 10 bases fit TRBD2. Germline loops: CDR1 WSHSY, CDR2 SAAADI. The V and J ends lost 5 bases and 7 bases, in that order; junction bases with no gene match: 8. This CDR3 is 15 amino acids long. The CDR3 region has the DNA TGCGCCAGCAGTTTAGCGGGAGGAATACAGAATGAGCAGTTCTTC. Protein product: CASSLAGGIQNEQFF.